Following are 2 T cell receptor beta chains from one sample sequenced in a study of T cell responses to AZD1222 COVID-19 vaccine. Assay: immunoSEQ multiplex PCR; the TCRdb copy retains only in-frame clones and omits some. Counted here are over 150,000 clones, 88% occurring once; the ten biggest clones make up more than 5.5%. The sequences come from peripheral blood, collected on day 0 of AZD1222 vaccination. The source of these receptors is an adult in good health.

The gene calls are TRBV28 and TRBJ2-5, with a possible D match to TRBD2 (6 bases). Trimming removed 1 base from V and 5 bases from J, with 20 bases in between. CDR3 size: 17 residues. Germline loops: CDR1 MDHEN, CDR2 SYDVKM. The DNA of the CDR3 is TGTGCCAGCAGTTTATCACGCGGGGCGCGTGATTCGGAGACCCAGTACTTC. As protein: CASSLSRGARDSETQYF.

The chain employs TRBV19 and TRBJ1-5; a weak D match, TRBD1 (5 bases). V gave up 5 bases and J gave up 7 bases, with 9 bases separating them. The CDR3 totals 12 residues. Germline V CDR1 and CDR2: LNHDA, SQIVND (reference sequence). The CDR3 loop reads CASSPPGQPQHF. The CDR3 region has the DNA TGTGCCAGTAGTCCTCCAGGGCAGCCCCAGCATTTT.